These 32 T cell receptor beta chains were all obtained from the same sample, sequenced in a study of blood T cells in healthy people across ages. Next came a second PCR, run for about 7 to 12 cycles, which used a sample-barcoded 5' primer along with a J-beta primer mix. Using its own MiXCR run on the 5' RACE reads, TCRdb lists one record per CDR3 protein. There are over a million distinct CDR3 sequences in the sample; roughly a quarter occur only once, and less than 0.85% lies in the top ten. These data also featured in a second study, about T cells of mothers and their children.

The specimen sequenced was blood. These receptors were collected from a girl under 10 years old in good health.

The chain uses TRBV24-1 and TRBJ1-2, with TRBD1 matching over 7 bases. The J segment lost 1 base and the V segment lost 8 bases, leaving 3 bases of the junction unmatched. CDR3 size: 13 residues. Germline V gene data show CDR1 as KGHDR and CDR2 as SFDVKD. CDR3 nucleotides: TGTGCCACCAAGGACAGGAATAACTATGGCTACACCTTC. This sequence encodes CATKDRNNYGYTF.

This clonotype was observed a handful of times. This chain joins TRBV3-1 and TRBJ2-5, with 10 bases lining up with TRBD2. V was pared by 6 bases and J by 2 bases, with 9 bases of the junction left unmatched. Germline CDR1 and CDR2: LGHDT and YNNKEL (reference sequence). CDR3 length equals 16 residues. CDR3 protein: CASSPGLARGQETQYF. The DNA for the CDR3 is TGTGCCAGCAGTCCGGGACTAGCGAGAGGGCAAGAGACCCAGTACTTC.

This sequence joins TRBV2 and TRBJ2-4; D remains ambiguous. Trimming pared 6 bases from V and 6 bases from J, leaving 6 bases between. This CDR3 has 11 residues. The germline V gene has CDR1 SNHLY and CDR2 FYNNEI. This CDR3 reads CASRVLNIQYF. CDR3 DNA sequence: TGTGCCAGCAGGGTGTTAAACATTCAGTACTTC.

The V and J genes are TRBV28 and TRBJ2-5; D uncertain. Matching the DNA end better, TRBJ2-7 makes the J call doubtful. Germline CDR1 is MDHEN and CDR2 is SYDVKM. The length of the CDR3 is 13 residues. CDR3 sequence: CASLPDDSYEQYF. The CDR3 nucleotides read TGTGCCAGCCTCCCGGACGACTCCTACGAGCAGTACTTC.

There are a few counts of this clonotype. CDR3 loop: CASSLIEYGTGRDEKLFF. DNA for the CDR3: TGTGCCAGCAGCTTAATCGAGTACGGGACAGGGCGGGATGAAAAACTGTTTTTT. The chain uses TRBV7-9 and TRBJ1-4; 9 bases are a match to TRBD1. The germline gives CDR1 SEHNR, CDR2 FQNEAQ (reference sequence). V lost 2 bases to trimming and J lost 6 bases; unmatched junction nucleotides: 13. This CDR3 region has 18 residues. Using reference TRBV7-9 and TRBJ1-4 for the parts outside the CDR3, the full variable domain is DTGVSQNPRHKITKRGQNVTFRCDPISEHNRLYWYRQTLGQGPEFLTYFQNEAQLEKSRLLSDRFSAERPKGSFSTLEIQRTEQGDSAMYLCASSLIEYGTGRDEKLFFGSGTQLSVL.

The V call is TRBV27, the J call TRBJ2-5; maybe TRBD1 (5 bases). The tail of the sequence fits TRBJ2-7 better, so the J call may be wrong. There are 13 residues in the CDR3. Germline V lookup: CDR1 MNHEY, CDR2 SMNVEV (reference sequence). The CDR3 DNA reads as TGTGCCAGCAGTTTGGGCAGGGCCCACGAGCAGTACTTC. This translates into CASSLGRAHEQYF.

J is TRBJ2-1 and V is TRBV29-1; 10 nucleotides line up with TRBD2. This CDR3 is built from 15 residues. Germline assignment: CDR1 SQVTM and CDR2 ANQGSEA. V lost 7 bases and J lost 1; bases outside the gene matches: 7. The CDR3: CSALTSGTSYNEQFF. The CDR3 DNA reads TGCAGCGCTCTTACTAGCGGGACATCCTACAATGAGCAGTTCTTC.

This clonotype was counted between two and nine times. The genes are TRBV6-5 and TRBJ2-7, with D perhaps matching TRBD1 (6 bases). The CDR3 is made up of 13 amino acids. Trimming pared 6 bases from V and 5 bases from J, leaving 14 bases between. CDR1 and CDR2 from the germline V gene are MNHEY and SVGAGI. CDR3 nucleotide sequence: TGTGCCAGCAGCACACAGGGTAGCAACGAGCAGTACTTC. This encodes CASSTQGSNEQYF.

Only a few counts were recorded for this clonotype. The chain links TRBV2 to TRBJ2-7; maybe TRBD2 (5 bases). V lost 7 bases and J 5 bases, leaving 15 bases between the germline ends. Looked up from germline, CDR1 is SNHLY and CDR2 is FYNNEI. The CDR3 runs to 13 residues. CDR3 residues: CASTGENRNEQYF. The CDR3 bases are TGTGCCAGCACCGGGGAGAATAGGAACGAGCAGTACTTC.

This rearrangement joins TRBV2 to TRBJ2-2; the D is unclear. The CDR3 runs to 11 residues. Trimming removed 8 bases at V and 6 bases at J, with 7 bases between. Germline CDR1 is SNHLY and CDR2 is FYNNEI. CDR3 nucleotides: TGTGCCAGCCGCGTTCCCGGGGAGCTGTTTTTT. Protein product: CASRVPGELFF.

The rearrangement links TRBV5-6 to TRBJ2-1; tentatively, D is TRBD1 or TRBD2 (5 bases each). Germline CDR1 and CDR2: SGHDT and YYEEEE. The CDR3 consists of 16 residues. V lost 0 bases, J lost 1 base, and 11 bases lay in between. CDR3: CASSLAVEGSYNEQFF. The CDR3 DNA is TGTGCCAGCAGCTTGGCCGTCGAGGGGTCCTACAATGAGCAGTTCTTC.

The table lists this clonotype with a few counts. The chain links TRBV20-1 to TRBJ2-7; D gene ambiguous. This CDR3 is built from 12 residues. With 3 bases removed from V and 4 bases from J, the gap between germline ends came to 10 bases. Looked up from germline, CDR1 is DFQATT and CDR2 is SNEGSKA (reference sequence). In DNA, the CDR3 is TGCAGTGCTAGGTTCGGAGAATACGAGCAGTACTTC. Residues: CSARFGEYEQYF.

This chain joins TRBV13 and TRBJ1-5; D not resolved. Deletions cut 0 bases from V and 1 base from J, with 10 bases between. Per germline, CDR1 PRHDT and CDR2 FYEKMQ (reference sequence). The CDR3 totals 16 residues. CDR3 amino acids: CASSLGGTASNQPQHF. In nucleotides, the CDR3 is TGTGCCAGCAGCTTAGGCGGAACAGCGAGCAATCAGCCCCAGCATTTT.

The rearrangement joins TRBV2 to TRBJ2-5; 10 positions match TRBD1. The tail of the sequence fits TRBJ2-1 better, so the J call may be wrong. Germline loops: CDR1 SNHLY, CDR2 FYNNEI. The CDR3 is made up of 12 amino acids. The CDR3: CAGGQGLNEQFF. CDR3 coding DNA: TGTGCAGGGGGACAGGGGTTGAATGAGCAGTTCTTC.

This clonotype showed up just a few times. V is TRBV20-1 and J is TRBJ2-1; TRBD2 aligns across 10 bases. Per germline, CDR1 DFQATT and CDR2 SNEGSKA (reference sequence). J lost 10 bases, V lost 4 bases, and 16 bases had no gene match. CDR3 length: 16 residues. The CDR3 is CSANLRTSGPTEEQFF. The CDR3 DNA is TGCAGTGCTAACCTCCGGACTAGCGGCCCTACCGAGGAGCAGTTCTTC.

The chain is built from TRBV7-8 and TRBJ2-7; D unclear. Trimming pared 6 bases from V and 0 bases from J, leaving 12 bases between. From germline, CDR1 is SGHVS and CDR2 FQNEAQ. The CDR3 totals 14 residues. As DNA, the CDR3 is TGTGCCAGCAGAGGGCTGGTCGACTCCTACGAGCAGTACTTC. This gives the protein CASRGLVDSYEQYF.

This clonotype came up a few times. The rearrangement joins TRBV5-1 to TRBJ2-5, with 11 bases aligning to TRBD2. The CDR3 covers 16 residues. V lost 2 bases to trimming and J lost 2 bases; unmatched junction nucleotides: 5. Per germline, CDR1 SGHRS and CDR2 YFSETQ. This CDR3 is CASSFTGLAVQETQYF. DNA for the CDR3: TGCGCCAGCAGCTTTACGGGACTAGCGGTTCAAGAGACCCAGTACTTC.

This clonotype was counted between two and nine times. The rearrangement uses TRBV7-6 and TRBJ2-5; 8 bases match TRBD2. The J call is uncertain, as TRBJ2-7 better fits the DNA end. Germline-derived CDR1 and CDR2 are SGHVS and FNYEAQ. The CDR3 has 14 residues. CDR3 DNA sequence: TGTGCCAGCAGCCCAAAGGCGGGGGGCTACGAGCAGTACTTC. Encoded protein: CASSPKAGGYEQYF.

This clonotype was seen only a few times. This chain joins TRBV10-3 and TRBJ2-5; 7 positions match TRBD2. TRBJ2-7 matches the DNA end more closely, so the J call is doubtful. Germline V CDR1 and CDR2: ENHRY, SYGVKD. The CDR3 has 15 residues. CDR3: CAISSGTEEFYEQYF. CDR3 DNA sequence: TGTGCCATCAGCAGCGGGACCGAGGAGTTCTACGAGCAGTACTTC.

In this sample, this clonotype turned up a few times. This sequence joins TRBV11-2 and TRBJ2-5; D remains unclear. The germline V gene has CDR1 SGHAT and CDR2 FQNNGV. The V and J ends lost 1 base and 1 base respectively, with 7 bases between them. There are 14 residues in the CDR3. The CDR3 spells CASSLGSFQETQYF. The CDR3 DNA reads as TGTGCCAGCAGCTTAGGGAGTTTCCAAGAGACCCAGTACTTC.

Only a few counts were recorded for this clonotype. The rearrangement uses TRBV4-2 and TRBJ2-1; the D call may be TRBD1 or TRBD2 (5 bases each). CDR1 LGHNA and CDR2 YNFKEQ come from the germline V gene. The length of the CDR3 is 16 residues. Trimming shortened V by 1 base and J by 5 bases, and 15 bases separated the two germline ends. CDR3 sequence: CASSQGAGTLDNEQFF. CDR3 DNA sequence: TGTGCCAGCAGCCAAGGGGCTGGGACCCTCGACAATGAGCAGTTCTTC.

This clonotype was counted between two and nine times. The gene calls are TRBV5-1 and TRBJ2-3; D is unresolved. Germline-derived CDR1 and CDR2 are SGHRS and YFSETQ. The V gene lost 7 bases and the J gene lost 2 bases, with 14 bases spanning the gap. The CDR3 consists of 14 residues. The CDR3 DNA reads TGCGCCAGCTCTTCTCCCCTCTTCACAGATACGCAGTATTTT. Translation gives CASSSPLFTDTQYF.

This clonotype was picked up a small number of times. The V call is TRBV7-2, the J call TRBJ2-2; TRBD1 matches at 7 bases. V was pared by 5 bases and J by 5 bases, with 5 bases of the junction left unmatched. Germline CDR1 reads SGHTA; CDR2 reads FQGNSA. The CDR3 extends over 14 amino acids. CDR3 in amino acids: CASSPETGTGELFF. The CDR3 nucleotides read TGTGCCAGCAGCCCGGAGACAGGGACCGGGGAGCTGTTTTTT.

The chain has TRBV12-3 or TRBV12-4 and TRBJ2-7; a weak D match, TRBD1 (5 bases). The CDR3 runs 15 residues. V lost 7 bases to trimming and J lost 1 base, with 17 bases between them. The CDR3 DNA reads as TGTGCCAGCACCGTGGGGCAGCTCATTTCCTACGAGCAGTACTTC. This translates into CASTVGQLISYEQYF.

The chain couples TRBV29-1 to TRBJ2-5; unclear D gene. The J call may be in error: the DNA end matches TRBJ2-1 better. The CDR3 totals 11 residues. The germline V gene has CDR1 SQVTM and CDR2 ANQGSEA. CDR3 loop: CSVSQNNEQFF. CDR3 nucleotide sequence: TGCAGCGTTTCGCAAAACAATGAGCAGTTCTTC.

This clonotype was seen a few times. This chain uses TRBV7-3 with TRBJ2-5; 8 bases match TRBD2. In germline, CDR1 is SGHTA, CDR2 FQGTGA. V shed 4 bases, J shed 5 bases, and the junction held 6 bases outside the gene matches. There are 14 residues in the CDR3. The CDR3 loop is CASSSAGGVETQYF. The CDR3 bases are TGTGCCAGCAGCTCTGCGGGAGGAGTGGAGACCCAGTACTTC. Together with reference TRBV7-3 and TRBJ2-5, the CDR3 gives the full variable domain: GAGVSQTPSNKVTEKGKYVELRCDPISGHTALYWYRQSLGQGPEFLIYFQGTGAADDSGLPNDRFFAVRPEGSVSTLKIQRTERGDSAVYLCASSSAGGVETQYFGPGTRLLVL.

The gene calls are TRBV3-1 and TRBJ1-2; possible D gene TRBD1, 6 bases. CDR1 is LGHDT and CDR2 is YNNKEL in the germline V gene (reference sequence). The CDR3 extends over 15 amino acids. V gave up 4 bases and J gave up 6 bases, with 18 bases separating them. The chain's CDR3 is CASSPQTGFEDGYTF. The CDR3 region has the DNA TGTGCCAGCAGCCCACAGACAGGTTTTGAAGATGGCTACACCTTC.

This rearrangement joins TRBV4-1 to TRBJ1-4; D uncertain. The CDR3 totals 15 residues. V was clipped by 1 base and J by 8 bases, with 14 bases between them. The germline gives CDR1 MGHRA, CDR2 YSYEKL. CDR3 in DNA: TGCGCCAGCAGCCAAGCTAACCTTAAAAGGGAAAAACTGTTTTTT. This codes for CASSQANLKREKLFF.

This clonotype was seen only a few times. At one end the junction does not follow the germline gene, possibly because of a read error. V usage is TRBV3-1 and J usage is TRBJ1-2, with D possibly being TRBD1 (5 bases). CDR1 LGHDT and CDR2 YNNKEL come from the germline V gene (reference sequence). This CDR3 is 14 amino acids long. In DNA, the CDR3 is TGCGCCAGCAGCCAAACCGGGACGGGCTATGGCTACACCTTC. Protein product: CASSQTGTGYGYTF.

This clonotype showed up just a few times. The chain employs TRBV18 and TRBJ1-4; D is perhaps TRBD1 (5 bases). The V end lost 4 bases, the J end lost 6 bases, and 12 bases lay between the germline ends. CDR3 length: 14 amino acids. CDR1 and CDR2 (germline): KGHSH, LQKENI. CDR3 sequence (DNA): TGTGCCAGCTCACTAGGGACGGCCGATGAAAAACTGTTTTTT. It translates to CASSLGTADEKLFF.

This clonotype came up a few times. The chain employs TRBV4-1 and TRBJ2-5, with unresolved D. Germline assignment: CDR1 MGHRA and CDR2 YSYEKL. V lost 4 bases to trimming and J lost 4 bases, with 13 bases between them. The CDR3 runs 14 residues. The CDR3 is CASSPARWRETQYF. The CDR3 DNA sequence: TGCGCCAGCAGCCCTGCGCGGTGGAGAGAGACCCAGTACTTC.

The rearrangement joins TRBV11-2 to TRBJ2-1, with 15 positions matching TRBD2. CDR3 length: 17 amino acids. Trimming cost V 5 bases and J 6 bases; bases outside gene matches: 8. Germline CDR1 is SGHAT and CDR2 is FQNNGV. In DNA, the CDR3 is TGTGCCAGCAGCCGCCGGACTAGCGGGAGGGGTGGCAATGAGCAGTTCTTC. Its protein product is CASSRRTSGRGGNEQFF. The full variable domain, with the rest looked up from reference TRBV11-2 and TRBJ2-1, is EAGVAQSPRYKIIEKRQSVAFWCNPISGHATLYWYQQILGQGPKLLIQFQNNGVVDDSQLPKDRFSAERLKGVDSTLKIQPAKLEDSAVYLCASSRRTSGRGGNEQFFGPGTRLTVL.